This record covers a single TCR beta chain. This entry is derived from a study of blood T cell repertoires in COVID-19. Study in general: From the United States, Italy and Spain came samples of acute and convalescent COVID-19. T cells, B-cell-depleted T cells, or PBMCs supplied cDNA or gDNA.

Authors' data handling: From reference gene primer amplification, estimates of nucleated cell counts were derived. Sequenced by immunoSEQ multiplex PCR; TCRdb stores in-frame clones only, minus some. V, J and clone size are those of that table, while D and trimming were read from the DNA. The table has 410,000 or so clones, about 88% seen once; the top ten hold under 2%. The CDR3 is 18 amino acids. The germline V gene encodes CDR1 KGHDR and CDR2 SFDVKD. Trimming removed 4 bases from V and 1 base from J; junction bases left unmatched: 10. The sample was peripheral blood. The receptor's source is a woman in her thirties or forties with COVID-19, enrolled during active disease. The chain uses TRBV24-1 and TRBJ1-1; 11 bases agree with TRBD1. In DNA, the CDR3 is TGTGCCACCAGTGACTCTAGGACAGGGGGCTGGGGGAACACTGAAGCTTTCTTT. It yields the protein CATSDSRTGGWGNTEAFF.